The 31 T cell receptor beta chains reported below all come from one sample, sequenced in a study of blood T cell repertoires in COVID-19. Profiling relied on immunoSEQ multiplex PCR, and the TCRdb table lists in-frame clones only, not all of them. The sample includes roughly 110,000 clones, approximately 90% seen only once; the top ten take approximately 6.8%. Sequenced sample: peripheral blood. The receptors here all came from a man aged 45-60 years with active or convalescent COVID-19.

As for this clone: The same CDR3 is also encoded by other DNA sequences in this sample. CDR3 in DNA: TGTGCCAGCAGCCCCCGGGACAGGGGGTACGAGCAGTACTTC. Amino acids: CASSPRDRGYEQYF. The chain couples TRBV7-9 to TRBJ2-7; 11 nucleotides match TRBD1. The germline V gene has CDR1 SEHNR and CDR2 FQNEAQ (reference sequence). The CDR3 sequence is 14 residues long. The J segment lost 4 bases and the V segment lost 5 bases, leaving 4 bases of the junction unmatched.

This rearrangement joins TRBV7-2 to TRBJ1-1; 9 bases fit TRBD1. CDR3 length: 15 amino acids. The J segment lost 5 bases and the V segment lost 0 bases, leaving 4 bases of the junction unmatched. Germline V gene data show CDR1 as SGHTA and CDR2 as FQGNSA. The CDR3 coding sequence is TGTGCCAGCAGCTTAGCCGGACAGGGGTTGACTGAAGCTTTCTTT. The encoded protein is CASSLAGQGLTEAFF. Looking up the rest from reference TRBV7-2 and TRBJ1-1 gives the full variable domain: GAGVSQSPSNKVTEKGKDVELRCDPISGHTALYWYRQSLGQGLEFLIYFQGNSAPDKSGLPSDRFSAERTGGSVSTLTIQRTQQEDSAVYLCASSLAGQGLTEAFFGQGTRLTVV.

The CDR3 sequence is CASSLGVGGFEEAFF. The CDR3 DNA reads as TGTGCCAGCAGCTTGGGTGTAGGAGGGTTCGAGGAAGCTTTCTTT. The chain has TRBV5-4 and TRBJ1-1; D unresolved. The CDR3 has 15 amino acids. V was trimmed by 0 bases and J by 8 bases, leaving 17 bases between them. Looked up from germline, CDR1 is SGHNT and CDR2 is YYREEE (reference sequence).

This clone was observed once. The chain joins TRBV27 to TRBJ2-3, with D unresolved. Looked up from germline, CDR1 is MNHEY and CDR2 is SMNVEV (reference sequence). This CDR3 is built from 13 residues. The ends were cut back, 3 bases at V and 8 bases at J, with 12 bases in the middle. CDR3 coding DNA: TGTGCCAGCAGTTTGGCTGGGCCAGGTACGCAGTATTTT. As protein: CASSLAGPGTQYF.

The rearrangement links TRBV28 to TRBJ2-1, with D perhaps TRBD1 (5 bases). The germline V gene has CDR1 MDHEN and CDR2 SYDVKM. Trimming stripped 6 bases from V and 7 bases from J, with 22 bases between. The CDR3 is 16 amino acids. The CDR3 nucleotides are TGTGCCAGCAGCGACCATTCAGGGATTGATGGGAATGAGCAGTTCTTC. This codes for CASSDHSGIDGNEQFF.

This chain connects TRBV5-4 to TRBJ2-7; D is possibly TRBD1 (5 bases). This CDR3 spans 14 amino acids. Germline V gene data show CDR1 as SGHNT and CDR2 as YYREEE (reference sequence). V lost 4 bases, J lost 0 bases, and 11 bases lay in between. The CDR3 reads CASSPDSNSYEQYF. For the CDR3, the DNA is TGTGCCAGCAGCCCCGACAGTAACTCCTACGAGCAGTACTTC.

This clone was picked up one time. The chain carries TRBV21-1 and TRBJ2-5; whether TRBD2, the table's D call, matches the DNA was not checked. TRBV21-1 is marked as a pseudogene. The CDR3 consists of 18 residues. The CDR3 spells CASSKDPAGGPKKETQYF. The CDR3 region has the DNA TGTGCCAGCAGCAAAGACCCAGCGGGAGGACCCAAAAAAGAGACCCAGTACTTC.

This sequence joins TRBV24-1 and TRBJ2-2; 8 nucleotides agree with TRBD1. V was pared by 4 bases and J by 5 bases, with 8 bases of the junction left unmatched. Germline lookup yields CDR1 KGHDR and CDR2 SFDVKD. The CDR3 sequence is 16 residues long. CDR3 sequence reads: CATSDNYRGRTGELFF. The CDR3 DNA sequence: TGTGCCACCAGTGACAATTACAGGGGGAGGACCGGGGAGCTGTTTTTT.

The rearrangement links TRBV5-4 to TRBJ1-1, with a tentative D call TRBD1 (6 bases). The germline gives CDR1 SGHNT, CDR2 YYREEE (reference sequence). The length of the CDR3 is 14 residues. V lost 2 bases to trimming and J lost 1 base, with 9 bases between them. The CDR3 sequence: CASSLMDRNTEAFF. The CDR3 coding sequence is TGTGCCAGCAGCTTAATGGACAGGAACACTGAAGCTTTCTTT.

This chain links TRBV6-2 or TRBV6-3 with TRBJ1-2, with a weak D call TRBD1 (5 bases). The germline V gene encodes CDR1 MNHEY and CDR2 SVGEGT. The CDR3 contains 11 residues. V lost 5 bases and J 7 bases, leaving 8 bases between the germline ends. The CDR3 spells CASSRRVGYTF. The CDR3 DNA reads as TGTGCCAGCAGTCGCAGGGTTGGCTACACCTTC.

The gene calls are TRBV7-7 and TRBJ2-3; no clear D. Trimming removed 3 bases at V and 1 base at J, with 5 bases between. Germline V lookup: CDR1 SSHAT, CDR2 FNYEAQ (reference sequence). The CDR3 sequence is 13 residues long. CDR3 amino acids: CASSFGRTDTQYF. The CDR3 nucleotides read TGTGCCAGCAGCTTTGGGCGCACAGATACGCAGTATTTT.

CDR3 DNA: TGTGCCAGCAGTGAAGGTCTGCGGGTATTCTCCTACGAGCAGTACTTC. Amino acid sequence: CASSEGLRVFSYEQYF. The J gene is TRBJ2-7, the V gene TRBV6-1; maybe TRBD2 (5 bases). The CDR3 length is 16 residues. V was trimmed by 1 base and J by 0 bases, leaving 13 bases between them. Germline lookup yields CDR1 MNHNS and CDR2 SASEGT.

This CDR3 is CATSARIEGAQPQHF. The DNA of the CDR3 is TGTGCCACCAGCGCCCGAATCGAGGGGGCTCAGCCCCAGCATTTT. J is TRBJ1-5 and V is TRBV15, with 7 bases lining up with TRBD1. With V trimmed by 5 bases and J by 6 bases, 10 bases remained unmatched. Germline CDR1 LNHNV, CDR2 YYDKDF (reference sequence). The CDR3 covers 15 residues.

The CDR3 DNA reads as TGTGCCAGCAGTGAAGCGGGCGGGAGCTTTGGCTACACCTTC. Amino acid sequence: CASSEAGGSFGYTF. The chain uses TRBV6-1 and TRBJ1-2; D ambiguous. Trimming took off 0 bases at V and 7 bases at J, with 12 bases between the two ends. Germline values: CDR1 MNHNS, CDR2 SASEGT. This CDR3 spans 14 amino acids.

The chain employs TRBV7-9 and TRBJ1-1, with TRBD1 matching 7 bases. Unmatched junction bases numbered 0, after V lost 4 bases and J lost 4 bases. Germline-derived CDR1 and CDR2 are SEHNR and FQNEAQ (reference sequence). The CDR3 runs to 12 residues. CDR3 sequence: CASSSGGTEAFF. CDR3 bases: TGTGCCAGCAGCTCAGGGGGCACTGAAGCTTTCTTT.

This sequence joins TRBV5-1 and TRBJ2-2; D gene uncertain. Trimming shortened V by 7 bases and J by 3 bases, and 7 bases separated the two germline ends. The CDR3 sequence is 12 residues long. Germline CDR1 is SGHRS and CDR2 is YFSETQ. The CDR3 spells CASHRDTGELFF. For the CDR3, the DNA is TGCGCCAGCCACAGAGACACCGGGGAGCTGTTTTTT.

The rearrangement links TRBV29-1 to TRBJ2-3, with 9 bases matching TRBD2. Germline CDR1 and CDR2: SQVTM and ANQGSEA. With V trimmed by 6 bases and J by 0 bases, 4 bases remained unmatched. The CDR3 covers 14 residues. The DNA for the CDR3 is TGCAGCGTAGGACTAGCGCGGAGCACAGATACGCAGTATTTT. Translated: CSVGLARSTDTQYF.

J is TRBJ2-1 and V is TRBV11-2; weak D call: TRBD1 (5 bases). This CDR3 contains 17 residues. Germline lookup yields CDR1 SGHAT and CDR2 FQNNGV. V lost 4 bases and J lost 0, with 16 bases in between. CDR3 bases: TGTGCCAGCAGCTCGCACTTACAGGAAAGCTCCTACAATGAGCAGTTCTTC. Protein sequence: CASSSHLQESSYNEQFF. Using reference TRBV11-2 and TRBJ2-1 for the parts outside the CDR3, the full variable domain is EAGVAQSPRYKIIEKRQSVAFWCNPISGHATLYWYQQILGQGPKLLIQFQNNGVVDDSQLPKDRFSAERLKGVDSTLKIQPAKLEDSAVYLCASSSHLQESSYNEQFFGPGTRLTVL.

This rearrangement joins TRBV15 to TRBJ2-2; 7 bases agree with TRBD2. The germline gives CDR1 LNHNV, CDR2 YYDKDF (reference sequence). Trimming removed 10 bases from V and 3 bases from J; junction bases left unmatched: 8. This CDR3 comprises 14 residues. CDR3: CASRRLADTGELFF. Written as DNA, the CDR3 is TGTGCCAGCCGACGACTAGCTGACACCGGGGAGCTGTTTTTT.

This clone was detected once. The chain combines TRBV13 with TRBJ1-2; 7 positions agree with TRBD1. Germline CDR1 PRHDT, CDR2 FYEKMQ (reference sequence). Trimming removed 6 bases from V and 7 bases from J; junction bases left unmatched: 11. The length of the CDR3 is 14 residues. CDR3 loop: CASRFLPGTVGYTF. The CDR3 DNA is TGTGCCAGCAGATTCCTACCCGGGACAGTTGGCTACACCTTC.

The chain links TRBV28 to TRBJ2-2; 7 nucleotides align to TRBD1. Germline V gives CDR1 MDHEN, CDR2 SYDVKM. The CDR3 contains 20 residues. The junction had 20 bases not matched to a gene; V was cut back by 6 bases and J by 1 base. CDR3 nucleotide sequence: TGTGCCAGCAGCCACGGGGCAGGGGGTTTGGTACTGGGGAACACCGGGGAGCTGTTTTTT. Translating it yields CASSHGAGGLVLGNTGELFF.

This chain connects TRBV11-2 to TRBJ1-2; D remains ambiguous. CDR1 and CDR2 from the germline V gene are SGHAT and FQNNGV. Trimming cost V 4 bases and J 4 bases, with 19 bases left between them. The CDR3 has 16 amino acids. The CDR3: CASSSPRLSLGYGYTF. The CDR3, as DNA: TGTGCCAGCAGCTCCCCCCGCCTGTCCCTAGGCTATGGCTACACCTTC.

The V gene is TRBV7-6, the J gene TRBJ2-1; D might be TRBD2 (5 bases). Trimming took off 0 bases at V and 1 base at J, with 10 bases between the two ends. The CDR3 length is 16 residues. CDR1 is SGHVS and CDR2 is FNYEAQ in the germline V gene. In DNA form, the CDR3 reads TGTGCCAGCAGCTTAGCGGGCGGCGGGTCCTACAATGAGCAGTTCTTC. As protein: CASSLAGGGSYNEQFF.

The V and J genes are TRBV4-1 and TRBJ2-2; D is perhaps TRBD2 (6 bases). CDR1 is MGHRA, CDR2 YSYEKL, per germline. Trimming took 1 base from V and 4 from J, leaving 13 bases between them. The CDR3 runs 16 residues. The CDR3 bases are TGCGCCAGCAGCCAAGGTCTGGGGCGGGGCACCGGGGAGCTGTTTTTT. Its translation is CASSQGLGRGTGELFF.

The genes are TRBV30 and TRBJ2-2; D call uncertain. V lost 0 bases and J lost 5, with 10 bases in between. Germline CDR1 reads GTSNPN; CDR2 reads SVGIG (reference sequence). This CDR3 is built from 14 residues. CDR3 DNA: TGTGCCTGGAGTGTATCTAGGCAGACCGGGGAGCTGTTTTTT. Encoded protein: CAWSVSRQTGELFF. Complete variable domain (other parts from reference TRBV30 and TRBJ2-2): SQTIHQWPATLVQPVGSPLSLECTVEGTSNPNLYWYRQAAGRGLQLLFYSVGIGQISSEVPQNLSASRPQDRQFILSSKKLLLSDSGFYLCAWSVSRQTGELFFGEGSRLTVL.

The chain has TRBV4-1 and TRBJ1-1; D remains ambiguous. This CDR3 spans 13 amino acids. CDR1 is MGHRA and CDR2 is YSYEKL in the germline V gene. The V and J ends lost 1 base and 5 bases respectively, with 8 bases between them. The CDR3 reads CASSQVAVTEAFF. The CDR3 DNA reads as TGCGCCAGCAGCCAAGTTGCGGTAACTGAAGCTTTCTTT.

This sequence joins TRBV6-1 and TRBJ1-2; 7 bases are a match to TRBD1. Germline assignment: CDR1 MNHNS and CDR2 SASEGT. This CDR3 is 16 amino acids long. Trimming cost V 4 bases and J 1 base; bases outside gene matches: 9. DNA for the CDR3: TGTGCCAGCAGTGCGGGACAGTTCCCTAATAACTATGGCTACACCTTC. It encodes CASSAGQFPNNYGYTF.

This rearrangement joins TRBV6-5 to TRBJ2-2; 9 bases fit TRBD1. Germline loops: CDR1 MNHEY, CDR2 SVGAGI. Germline trimming cut 5 bases from V and 2 bases from J; bases unmatched to any gene: 3. The CDR3 length is 15 residues. CDR3 amino acids: CASSQDRGNTGELFF. The CDR3 DNA is TGTGCCAGCAGTCAGGACAGGGGAAACACCGGGGAGCTGTTTTTT.

The rearrangement uses TRBV7-8 and TRBJ2-3; 7 bases are a match to TRBD1. Trimming took 5 bases from V and 3 from J; bases not matched to a gene: 8. The length of the CDR3 is 15 residues. Germline V gene lookup returns CDR1 SGHVS and CDR2 FQNEAQ. The CDR3 is CASSIKGARTDTQYF. Here the CDR3 DNA reads TGTGCCAGCAGCATTAAGGGGGCCCGGACAGATACGCAGTATTTT.

The chain recombines TRBV7-2 with TRBJ1-2, with a weak D call TRBD1 (5 bases). V lost 11 bases to trimming and J lost 0 bases, with 13 bases between them. The CDR3 loop spans 13 amino acids. Germline CDR1 and CDR2: SGHTA and FQGNSA. CDR3 sequence (DNA): TGTGCCGTTGGGGCAGATTCTAACTATGGCTACACCTTC. Translated: CAVGADSNYGYTF.

The chain is built from TRBV5-1 and TRBJ2-7; TRBD2 aligns across 9 bases. Looked up from germline, CDR1 is SGHRS and CDR2 is YFSETQ. J lost 6 bases, V lost 8 bases, and 9 bases had no gene match. The CDR3 runs to 13 residues. The CDR3 DNA is TGCGCCAGTGGGCGGGAGGGCAAAGGCGAGCAGTACTTC. Translated: CASGREGKGEQYF.